This T cell receptor beta chain was recorded in a study of regulatory T cells in long-lasting Graves disease. At the level of the study: Antithyroid drug use was under 3 months in newly diagnosed Graves' patients.

Building the TCR beta libraries relied on iRepertoire HTBI primers, and CDR3 regions underwent Arm-PCR. MiXCR, run by TCRdb on the multiplex PCR reads, gives a single entry per CDR3 protein. The sample has approximately 540,000 distinct CDR3 sequences; about 12% are singletons. This clonotype was found many times. The germline V gene has CDR1 SQVTM and CDR2 ANQGSEA. There are 15 residues in the CDR3. V shed 0 bases and J 2 bases; nucleotides not matched to a gene: 4. Time point described: newly diagnosed GD, antithyroid drugs for less than 3 months. Extracted PBMC RNA gave rise to the TCR library. The data also belong to a second study, concerning T cells in Graves' hyperthyroidism and ophthalmopathy. In that study: Median prediction lead before ophthalmopathy onset was 6.5 months with the model.

This chain joins TRBV29-1 and TRBJ1-1; 9 bases are shared with TRBD1. The sample here was peripheral blood mononuclear cells (PBMCs), taken at new diagnosis, from a patient treated with antithyroid drugs. This TCR derives from a woman aged 30 to 39 with Graves disease. CDR3 sequence reads: CSVEEGTGRNTEAFF. CDR3 DNA: TGCAGCGTTGAAGAGGGGACAGGGCGCAACACTGAAGCTTTCTTT.